These T cell receptor beta chains were read from a single sample in a study of blood T cells in healthy people across ages. TCRdb re-derived calls from the 5' RACE reads in MiXCR, one entry per CDR3 protein. This table has 650,000 to 1,000,000 distinct CDR3 sequences, about 36% appearing once. Sequencing was carried out using blood. Receptors were obtained from a man aged 18 to 30 in good health. The conserved cysteine and the conserved F or W are not part of the CDR3 here. The order of the fields is clone size, V gene, CDR3 protein. Clone size is stated in some rows and not others, as once, few, many or a class when expanded.

abundance: -; v_gene: TRBV20-1; CDR3aa: SARRPGQSGELF
abundance: few; v_gene: TRBV7-2; CDR3aa: ASSSGGTNSPLH
abundance: many; v_gene: TRBV12-3/TRBV12-4; CDR3aa: ASSLLGVNTEAF
abundance: many; v_gene: TRBV5-6; CDR3aa: ASSFTQGDGYT
abundance: -; v_gene: TRBV20-1; CDR3aa: SAPGTFGGSYNGQF
abundance: -; v_gene: TRBV28; CDR3aa: ATDGRTNSPLH
abundance: few; v_gene: TRBV20-1; CDR3aa: SASGIFSYNEQY
abundance: few; v_gene: TRBV9; CDR3aa: ASSQSGVSNSPLH
abundance: -; v_gene: TRBV4-3; CDR3aa: ASSQDLSENTGELF
abundance: -; v_gene: TRBV24-1; CDR3aa: ATSDLQARRGGQETQY
abundance: few; v_gene: TRBV3-1; CDR3aa: ASSRTQGRLGETQY
abundance: -; v_gene: TRBV5-6; CDR3aa: ASSLYQSYNEQF
abundance: few; v_gene: TRBV2; CDR3aa: ASSTINSPLH
abundance: -; v_gene: TRBV4-1; CDR3aa: ASSQGRFGDSPLH
abundance: -; v_gene: TRBV5-1; CDR3aa: ASSYGMRDTEAF
abundance: once; v_gene: TRBV7-9; CDR3aa: ASSISGSLKGYT
abundance: few; v_gene: TRBV6-2/TRBV6-3; CDR3aa: ASSFGDYGMETQY
abundance: -; v_gene: TRBV12-3/TRBV12-4; CDR3aa: ASRSQRAGPYEQY
abundance: few; v_gene: TRBV20-1; CDR3aa: SARGRVDTEAF
abundance: -; v_gene: TRBV7-2; CDR3aa: ASSLVGQGVADTQY
abundance: -; v_gene: TRBV20-1; CDR3aa: SALVGGLEEQY
abundance: few; v_gene: TRBV21-1; CDR3aa: ASTTRGGSNSGDNQPQH